A selection of T cell receptor beta chains follows, all from one sample in a study of cytotoxic CD8 clonotypes in ibrutinib-treated CLL. The data were produced by immunoSEQ multiplex PCR, yet TCRdb's version contains in-frame clones alone and is incomplete. The sample lists about 45,000 clones, 55% to 80% occurring once. This material consisted of PBMCs, taken after 12 months of ibrutinib treatment. Receptors originate from a human donor with chronic lymphocytic leukemia. Each CDR3 is given with its conserved first and last residue. D genes are given only for firm matches. Only part of the rows carry a size: once, few, many, or a class if the clone is expanded.

J gene: TRBJ2-3; clone size: few; V gene: TRBV5-4; D gene: .; CDR3 DNA: TGTGCCAGCAGCTTGGCGGCTAGCACAGATACGCAGTATTTT; CDR3 protein: CASSLAASTDTQYF
J gene: TRBJ2-5; clone size: .; V gene: TRBV11-1; D gene: .; CDR3 DNA: TGTGCCAGCAGCTTAAGTTTCACAGAGACCCAGTACTTC; CDR3 protein: CASSLSFTETQYF
J gene: TRBJ2-2; clone size: once; V gene: TRBV27; D gene: .; CDR3 DNA: TGTGCCACCCAAACAGTGGGTAACACCGGGGAGCTGTTTTTT; CDR3 protein: CATQTVGNTGELFF
J gene: TRBJ1-5; clone size: .; V gene: TRBV28; D gene: .; CDR3 DNA: TGTGCCAGCCAGGACCTCAATCAGCCCCAGCATTTT; CDR3 protein: CASQDLNQPQHF
J gene: TRBJ2-6; clone size: .; V gene: TRBV19; D gene: .; CDR3 DNA: TGTGCCAGTTGGGCGCTGAGCTCTGGGGCCAACGTCCTGACTTTC; CDR3 protein: CASWALSSGANVLTF
J gene: TRBJ1-2; clone size: few; V gene: TRBV9; D gene: .; CDR3 DNA: TGTGCCAGCAGCGAGTGGACAGAGGCCTATGGCTACACCTTC; CDR3 protein: CASSEWTEAYGYTF
J gene: TRBJ1-3; clone size: .; V gene: TRBV7-7; D gene: .; CDR3 DNA: TGTGCTAGCAGCTTCAGACAGCATATACTCTCTGGAAACACCATATATTTT; CDR3 protein: CASSFRQHILSGNTIYF
J gene: TRBJ2-5; clone size: .; V gene: TRBV7-2; D gene: TRBD2; CDR3 DNA: TGTGCCAGCGGGACTAGCATCGGGACCCAGTACTTC; CDR3 protein: CASGTSIGTQYF
J gene: TRBJ2-3; clone size: .; V gene: TRBV9; D gene: TRBD2; CDR3 DNA: TGTGCCAGCAGCCCGAGACTAGCGGGGGGCGTGAATACGCAGTATTTT; CDR3 protein: CASSPRLAGGVNTQYF
J gene: TRBJ2-2; clone size: once; V gene: TRBV12-5; D gene: TRBD2; CDR3 DNA: TGTGCTAGTGGCCTTTCTAGCGGGGGCACCTCATTGCGGGAGCTGTTTTTT; CDR3 protein: CASGLSSGGTSLRELFF
J gene: TRBJ1-4; clone size: few; V gene: TRBV6-1; D gene: .; CDR3 DNA: TGTGCCAGTGTGACGGATACAACTAATGAAAAACTGTTTTTT; CDR3 protein: CASVTDTTNEKLFF
J gene: TRBJ1-1; clone size: once; V gene: TRBV5-1; D gene: .; CDR3 DNA: TGCGCCAGCAGCTTGGGGAGGGGAGAGTACACTGAAGCTTTCTTT; CDR3 protein: CASSLGRGEYTEAFF
J gene: TRBJ2-5; clone size: .; V gene: TRBV7-9; D gene: TRBD1; CDR3 DNA: TGTGCCAGCAGCTTAACGACAGGGGGCACAGAGACCCAGTACTTC; CDR3 protein: CASSLTTGGTETQYF
J gene: TRBJ2-2; clone size: few; V gene: TRBV6-5; D gene: .; CDR3 DNA: TGTGCCAGCAGCCACCGCCAGGGGCCCGGGGAGCTGTTTTTT; CDR3 protein: CASSHRQGPGELFF
J gene: TRBJ1-6; clone size: .; V gene: TRBV27; D gene: TRBD1; CDR3 DNA: TGTGCCAGCGTAATGGCAGGGGGCGGCAATTCACCCCTCCACTTT; CDR3 protein: CASVMAGGGNSPLHF
J gene: TRBJ2-3; clone size: .; V gene: TRBV5-5; D gene: .; CDR3 DNA: TGTGCCAGCAGCTGGAGGGGCGTCCAACGCACAGATACGCAGTATTTT; CDR3 protein: CASSWRGVQRTDTQYF
J gene: TRBJ1-1; clone size: .; V gene: TRBV7-3; D gene: .; CDR3 DNA: TGTGCCAGCAGCTTAGGGCAAAGCCCCACTGAAGCTTTCTTT; CDR3 protein: CASSLGQSPTEAFF
J gene: TRBJ2-7; clone size: .; V gene: TRBV30; D gene: .; CDR3 DNA: TGTGCCTGGAGTTCTTTTGGGTACCGACTAGAAGGTGAGGGCGAGCAGTACTTC; CDR3 protein: CAWSSFGYRLEGEGEQYF
J gene: TRBJ1-1; clone size: .; V gene: TRBV19; D gene: .; CDR3 DNA: TGTGCCAGTAGGTCTCGAAGGGGGGACACTGAAGCTTTCTTT; CDR3 protein: CASRSRRGDTEAFF
J gene: TRBJ2-1; clone size: once; V gene: TRBV15; D gene: TRBD2; CDR3 DNA: TGTGCCACCAGCAAGGGAAGCGGGACTGGAGACAATGAGCAGTTCTTC; CDR3 protein: CATSKGSGTGDNEQFF
J gene: TRBJ2-5; clone size: .; V gene: TRBV5-4; D gene: .; CDR3 DNA: TGTGCCAGCAGCCCAGGCGCGGCGTACCAAGAGACCCAGTACTTC; CDR3 protein: CASSPGAAYQETQYF
J gene: TRBJ1-1; clone size: .; V gene: TRBV6-1; D gene: .; CDR3 DNA: TGTGCCAGCAAGGGTACTGGCCCTCACACTGAAGCTTTCTTT; CDR3 protein: CASKGTGPHTEAFF
J gene: TRBJ2-7; clone size: few; V gene: TRBV19; D gene: TRBD1; CDR3 DNA: TGTGCCAGCGCGACAGGGAAGGGAGCCTACGAGCAGTACTTC; CDR3 protein: CASATGKGAYEQYF
J gene: TRBJ2-1; clone size: .; V gene: TRBV7-3; D gene: TRBD2; CDR3 DNA: TGTGCCAGCAGCTCGATGGCGGGGGGAACCTACAATGAGCAGTTCTTC; CDR3 protein: CASSSMAGGTYNEQFF
J gene: TRBJ2-5; clone size: .; V gene: TRBV2; D gene: .; CDR3 DNA: TGTGCCGTTCTGGGGTACGATCAAGAGACCCAGTACTTC; CDR3 protein: CAVLGYDQETQYF
J gene: TRBJ1-5; clone size: .; V gene: TRBV14; D gene: TRBD1; CDR3 DNA: TGTGCCAGCAGCCAAGTTTACCGGGACAGGAAACAGGGTACCAATCAGCCCCAGCATTTT; CDR3 protein: CASSQVYRDRKQGTNQPQHF
J gene: TRBJ1-4; clone size: few; V gene: TRBV9; D gene: .; CDR3 DNA: TGTGCCAGCACCCCGGGACCAACTAATGAAAAACTGTTTTTT; CDR3 protein: CASTPGPTNEKLFF
J gene: TRBJ2-1; clone size: .; V gene: TRBV18; D gene: .; CDR3 DNA: TGTGCCAGCTCGCCCGGACACCCCAATGAGCAGTTCTTC; CDR3 protein: CASSPGHPNEQFF
J gene: TRBJ1-2; clone size: .; V gene: TRBV29-1; D gene: .; CDR3 DNA: TGCAGCGTTTTTTTACAATCGGTCTATGGCTACACCTTC; CDR3 protein: CSVFLQSVYGYTF
J gene: TRBJ2-2; clone size: .; V gene: TRBV19; D gene: TRBD2; CDR3 DNA: TGTGCCAGTAGTGCGGGGGAAGGAGTCACCGGGGAGCTGTTTTTT; CDR3 protein: CASSAGEGVTGELFF
J gene: TRBJ2-3; clone size: .; V gene: TRBV30; D gene: .; CDR3 DNA: TGTGCCTGGAGTGTTCCTGGAACTAGCACAGATACGCAGTATTTT; CDR3 protein: CAWSVPGTSTDTQYF
J gene: TRBJ1-4; clone size: few; V gene: TRBV5-1; D gene: .; CDR3 DNA: TGCGCCAGCAGCCCGGACGGGGTGGGGTACGGGGGTGAGGAAAAACTGTTTTTT; CDR3 protein: CASSPDGVGYGGEEKLFF
J gene: TRBJ1-5; clone size: .; V gene: TRBV6-1; D gene: .; CDR3 DNA: TGTGCCAGCAGGAGCTGGGGAAATCAGCCCCAGCATTTT; CDR3 protein: CASRSWGNQPQHF
J gene: TRBJ2-3; clone size: once; V gene: TRBV29-1; D gene: .; CDR3 DNA: TGCAGCGTTGCCCGCACAGATACGCAGTATTTT; CDR3 protein: CSVARTDTQYF
J gene: TRBJ2-1; clone size: few; V gene: TRBV27; D gene: .; CDR3 DNA: TGTGCCAGCAGTTTAGCGGGACTCCCTACAAAGCAGTTCTTC; CDR3 protein: CASSLAGLPTKQFF
J gene: TRBJ2-2; clone size: .; V gene: TRBV4-1; D gene: .; CDR3 DNA: TGCGCCAGCAGCTCCCGTCCGGGGCCCTACACCGGGGAGCTGTTTTTT; CDR3 protein: CASSSRPGPYTGELFF
J gene: TRBJ2-3; clone size: .; V gene: TRBV29-1; D gene: .; CDR3 DNA: TGCAGCGTTGCCCCTTTTGCAGATACAGATACGCAGTATTTT; CDR3 protein: CSVAPFADTDTQYF
J gene: TRBJ2-7; clone size: .; V gene: TRBV11-1; D gene: .; CDR3 DNA: TGTGCCAGCAGCCTCAAGGGGCCCCTCTCCTACGAGCAGTACTTC; CDR3 protein: CASSLKGPLSYEQYF
J gene: TRBJ1-1; clone size: .; V gene: TRBV6-1; D gene: .; CDR3 DNA: TGTGCCAGCGCCAGGGGCGGGAACACTGAAGCTTTCTTT; CDR3 protein: CASARGGNTEAFF
J gene: TRBJ2-7; clone size: .; V gene: TRBV14; D gene: TRBD1; CDR3 DNA: TGTGCCAGCAGCCAAGGACCGACAGGGGGGCTCTGGGAGCAGTACTTC; CDR3 protein: CASSQGPTGGLWEQYF
J gene: TRBJ2-1; clone size: few; V gene: TRBV7-2; D gene: .; CDR3 DNA: TGTGCCAGCAGCTTAGCGGGGCTAGGAGGGAATGAGCAGTTCTTC; CDR3 protein: CASSLAGLGGNEQFF
J gene: TRBJ2-2; clone size: .; V gene: TRBV6-1; D gene: .; CDR3 DNA: TGTGCCAGCAGTGGGAGGGTAACGGCCGGGGAGCTGTTTTTT; CDR3 protein: CASSGRVTAGELFF
J gene: TRBJ1-1; clone size: .; V gene: TRBV6-5; D gene: .; CDR3 DNA: TGTGCCAGTGACAGACGGACAAGTGTAGGGACTGAAGCTTTCTTT; CDR3 protein: CASDRRTSVGTEAFF
J gene: TRBJ1-2; clone size: few; V gene: TRBV9; D gene: .; CDR3 DNA: TGTGCCAGCAGCGTAGATACAGGGATAGCTGGCTACACCTTC; CDR3 protein: CASSVDTGIAGYTF
J gene: TRBJ2-5; clone size: few; V gene: TRBV2; D gene: .; CDR3 DNA: TGTGCCAGCCTACGCTCCGAGACCCAGTACTTC; CDR3 protein: CASLRSETQYF
J gene: TRBJ1-6; clone size: few; V gene: TRBV11-2; D gene: TRBD1; CDR3 DNA: TGTGCCAGCAGCCCCTGGACAGGGGGGAATTCACCCCTCCACTTT; CDR3 protein: CASSPWTGGNSPLHF
J gene: TRBJ2-7; clone size: .; V gene: TRBV19; D gene: .; CDR3 DNA: TGTGCCAGTAGTATGGCAAGTATCTACGAGCAGTACTTC; CDR3 protein: CASSMASIYEQYF
J gene: TRBJ2-3; clone size: once; V gene: TRBV5-6; D gene: .; CDR3 DNA: TGTGCCAGCAGCTTGGAGCGAGGCACAGATACGCAGTATTTT; CDR3 protein: CASSLERGTDTQYF
J gene: TRBJ2-5; clone size: .; V gene: TRBV6-5; D gene: TRBD2; CDR3 DNA: TGTGCCAGCAGTTACGGGGAAGCGGGGCACGAGACCCAGTACTTC; CDR3 protein: CASSYGEAGHETQYF
J gene: TRBJ2-2; clone size: .; V gene: TRBV7-9; D gene: TRBD2; CDR3 DNA: TGTGCCAGCAGCTTAGTGCCTAGCGGGTCCGGGGAGCTGTTTTTT; CDR3 protein: CASSLVPSGSGELFF
J gene: TRBJ2-3; clone size: .; V gene: TRBV4-1; D gene: .; CDR3 DNA: TGCGCCAGCAGCCAGGACAGTTCTAGCACAGATACGCAGTATTTT; CDR3 protein: CASSQDSSSTDTQYF
J gene: TRBJ2-7; clone size: .; V gene: TRBV4-1; D gene: TRBD2; CDR3 DNA: TGCGCCAGCAGCCGAGCTTCTAGCGGCTACGAGCAGTACTTC; CDR3 protein: CASSRASSGYEQYF
J gene: TRBJ2-6; clone size: .; V gene: TRBV5-1; D gene: .; CDR3 DNA: TGCGCCAGCAGCACGGGGGTGGGAACTGGGGCCAACGTCCTGACTTTC; CDR3 protein: CASSTGVGTGANVLTF
J gene: TRBJ1-4; clone size: .; V gene: TRBV4-1; D gene: .; CDR3 DNA: TGCGCCAGCAGCCAAGACGATGTGGCTAATGAAAAACTGTTTTTT; CDR3 protein: CASSQDDVANEKLFF
J gene: TRBJ2-7; clone size: .; V gene: TRBV6-1; D gene: TRBD1; CDR3 DNA: TGTGCCAGCGAGGTGACAGGGCGAAGTTCCTACGAGCAGTACTTC; CDR3 protein: CASEVTGRSSYEQYF
J gene: TRBJ2-1; clone size: .; V gene: TRBV5-1; D gene: TRBD2; CDR3 DNA: TGCGCCAGCAGCTCCGGGGGGGAGGATGAGCAGTTCTTC; CDR3 protein: CASSSGGEDEQFF
J gene: TRBJ2-7; clone size: .; V gene: TRBV28; D gene: .; CDR3 DNA: TGTGCCAGCAGTTTATCAAAGGGACCCCAGTACTTC; CDR3 protein: CASSLSKGPQYF
J gene: TRBJ2-5; clone size: large; V gene: TRBV4-1; D gene: .; CDR3 DNA: TGCGCCAGCAGCCAAGATACAGGGATATTAGAGACCCAGTACTTC; CDR3 protein: CASSQDTGILETQYF
J gene: TRBJ2-2; clone size: .; V gene: TRBV5-3; D gene: TRBD1; CDR3 DNA: TGTGCCAGAAGCCGGGACAGAACCGGGGAGCTGTTTTTT; CDR3 protein: CARSRDRTGELFF